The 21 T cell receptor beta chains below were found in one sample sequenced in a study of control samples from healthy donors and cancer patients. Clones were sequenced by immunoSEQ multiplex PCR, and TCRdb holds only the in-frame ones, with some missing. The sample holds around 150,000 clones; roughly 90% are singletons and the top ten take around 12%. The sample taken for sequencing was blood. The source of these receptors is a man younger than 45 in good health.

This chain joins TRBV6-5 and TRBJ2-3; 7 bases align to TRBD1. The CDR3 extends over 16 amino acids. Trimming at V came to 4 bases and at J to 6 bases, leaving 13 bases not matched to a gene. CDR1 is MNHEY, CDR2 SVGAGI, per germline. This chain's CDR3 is CASSWDSPSGRDTQYF. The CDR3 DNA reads TGTGCCAGCAGTTGGGACAGTCCCTCCGGGCGGGATACGCAGTATTTT.

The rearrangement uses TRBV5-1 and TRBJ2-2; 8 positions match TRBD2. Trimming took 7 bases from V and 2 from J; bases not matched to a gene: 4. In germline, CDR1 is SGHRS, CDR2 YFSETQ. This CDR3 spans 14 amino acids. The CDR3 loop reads CASFSGGNTGELFF. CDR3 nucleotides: TGCGCCAGCTTCAGCGGGGGTAACACCGGGGAGCTGTTTTTT. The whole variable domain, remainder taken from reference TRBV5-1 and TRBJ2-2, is KAGVTQTPRYLIKTRGQQVTLSCSPISGHRSVSWYQQTPGQGLQFLFEYFSETQRNKGNFPGRFSGRQFSNSRSEMNVSTLELGDSALYLCASFSGGNTGELFFGEGSRLTVL.

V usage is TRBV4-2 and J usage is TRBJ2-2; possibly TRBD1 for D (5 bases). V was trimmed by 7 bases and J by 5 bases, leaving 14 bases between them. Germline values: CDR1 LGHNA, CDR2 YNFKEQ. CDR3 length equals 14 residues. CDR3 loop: CASKGVTITGELFF. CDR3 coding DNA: TGTGCCAGCAAAGGGGTGACCATTACCGGGGAGCTGTTTTTT.

The CDR3 region is CASSQGQGGTNTIYF. In nucleotides, the CDR3 is TGCGCCAGCAGCCAAGGACAGGGGGGGACGAACACCATATATTTT. The V and J genes are TRBV4-1 and TRBJ1-3; 9 bases line up with TRBD1. This CDR3 contains 15 residues. Germline lookup yields CDR1 MGHRA and CDR2 YSYEKL. Trimming at V came to 1 base and at J to 7 bases, leaving 5 bases not matched to a gene.

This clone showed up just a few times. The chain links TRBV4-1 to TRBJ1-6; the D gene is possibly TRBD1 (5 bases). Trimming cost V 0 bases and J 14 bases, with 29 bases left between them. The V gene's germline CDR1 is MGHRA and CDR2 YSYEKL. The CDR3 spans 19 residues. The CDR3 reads CASSQDSVGRVRTSGTLHF. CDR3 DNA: TGCGCCAGCAGCCAAGATAGTGTGGGCAGGGTAAGAACTTCGGGCACCCTCCACTTT.

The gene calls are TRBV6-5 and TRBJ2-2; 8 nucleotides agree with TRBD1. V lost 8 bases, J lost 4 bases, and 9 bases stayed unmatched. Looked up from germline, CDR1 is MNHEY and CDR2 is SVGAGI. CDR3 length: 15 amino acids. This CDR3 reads CASSRQGSTTGELFF. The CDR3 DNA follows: TGTGCCAGCTCTCGACAGGGGAGTACCACCGGGGAGCTGTTTTTT.

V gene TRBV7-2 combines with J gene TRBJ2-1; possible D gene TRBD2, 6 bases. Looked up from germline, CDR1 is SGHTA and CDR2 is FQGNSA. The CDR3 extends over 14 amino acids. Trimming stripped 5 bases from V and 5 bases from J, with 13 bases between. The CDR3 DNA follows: TGTGCCAGCAGCGTTGGGGGGACCAACAATGAGCAGTTCTTC. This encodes CASSVGGTNNEQFF.

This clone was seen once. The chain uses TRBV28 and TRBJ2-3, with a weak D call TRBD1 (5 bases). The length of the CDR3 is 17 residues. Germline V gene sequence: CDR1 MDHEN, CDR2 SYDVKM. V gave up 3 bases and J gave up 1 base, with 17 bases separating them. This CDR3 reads CASSFSRTLGRTDTQYF. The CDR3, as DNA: TGTGCCAGCAGTTTCAGTAGGACACTGGGTCGCACAGATACGCAGTATTTT.

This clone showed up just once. The CDR3 DNA reads as TGTGCCAGCGCGAACAAGTGGAGAATGGGATACTACGAGCAGTACTTC. It yields the protein CASANKWRMGYYEQYF. The chain employs TRBV7-9 and TRBJ2-7; D is ambiguous. Between the trimmed V and J ends, which lost 8 bases and 3 bases, there was a span of 23 bases. Germline CDR1 SEHNR, CDR2 FQNEAQ (reference sequence). The CDR3 is 16 residues long.

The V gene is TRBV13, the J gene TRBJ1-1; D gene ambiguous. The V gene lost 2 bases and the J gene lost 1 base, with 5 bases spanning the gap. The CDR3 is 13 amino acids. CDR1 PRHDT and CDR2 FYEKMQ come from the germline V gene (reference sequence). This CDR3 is CASSLLGNTEAFF. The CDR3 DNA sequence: TGTGCCAGCAGCTTATTAGGGAACACTGAAGCTTTCTTT.

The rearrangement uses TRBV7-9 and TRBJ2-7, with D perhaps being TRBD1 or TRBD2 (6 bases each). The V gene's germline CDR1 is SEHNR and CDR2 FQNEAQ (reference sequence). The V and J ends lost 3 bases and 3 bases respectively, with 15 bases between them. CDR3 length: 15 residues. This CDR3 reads CASSFSTGAGYEQYF. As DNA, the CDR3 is TGTGCCAGCAGCTTCTCAACGGGGGCCGGCTACGAGCAGTACTTC.

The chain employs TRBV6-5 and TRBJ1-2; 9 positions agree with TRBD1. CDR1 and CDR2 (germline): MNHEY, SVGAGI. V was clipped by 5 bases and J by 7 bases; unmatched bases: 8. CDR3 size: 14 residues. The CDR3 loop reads CASSRDRAITGYTF. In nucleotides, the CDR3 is TGTGCCAGCAGTAGGGACAGGGCAATCACTGGCTACACCTTC.

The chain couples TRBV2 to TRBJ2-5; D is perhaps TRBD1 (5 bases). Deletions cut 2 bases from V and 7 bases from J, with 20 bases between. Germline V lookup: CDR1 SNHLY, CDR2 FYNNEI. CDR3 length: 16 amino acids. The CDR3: CASSEPGRPQKGTQYF. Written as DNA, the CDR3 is TGTGCCAGCAGTGAACCAGGGCGGCCCCAAAAGGGGACCCAGTACTTC.

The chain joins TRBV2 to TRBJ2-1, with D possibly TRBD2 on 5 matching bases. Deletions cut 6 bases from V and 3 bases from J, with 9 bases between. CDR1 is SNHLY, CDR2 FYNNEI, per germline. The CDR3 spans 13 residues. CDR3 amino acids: CASRAALYNEQFF. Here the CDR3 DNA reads TGTGCCAGCAGAGCGGCGCTCTACAATGAGCAGTTCTTC.

The CDR3 sequence is CASSQRLEDTQYF. Written as DNA, the CDR3 is TGCGCCAGCAGCCAAAGACTGGAAGATACGCAGTATTTT. The chain couples TRBV4-3 to TRBJ2-3; D gene unclear. This CDR3 has 13 amino acids. Trimming shortened V by 2 bases and J by 5 bases, and 8 bases separated the two germline ends. Looked up from germline, CDR1 is LGHNA and CDR2 is YSLEER.

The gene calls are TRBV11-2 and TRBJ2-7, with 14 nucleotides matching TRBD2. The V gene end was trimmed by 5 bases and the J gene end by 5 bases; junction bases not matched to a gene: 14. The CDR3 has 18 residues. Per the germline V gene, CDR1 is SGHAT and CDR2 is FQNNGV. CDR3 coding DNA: TGTGCCAGCAGCCGCCTCTCGGGGACTAGCGGGAGAGGCAACGAGCAGTACTTC. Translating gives CASSRLSGTSGRGNEQYF.

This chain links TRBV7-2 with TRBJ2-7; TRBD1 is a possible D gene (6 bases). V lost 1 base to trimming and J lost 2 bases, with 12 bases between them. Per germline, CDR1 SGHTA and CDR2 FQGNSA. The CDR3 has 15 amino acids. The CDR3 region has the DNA TGTGCCAGCAGCTTAGGAGGGGGAGCTCCCTACGAGCAGTACTTC. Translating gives CASSLGGGAPYEQYF. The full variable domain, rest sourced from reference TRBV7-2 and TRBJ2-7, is GAGVSQSPSNKVTEKGKDVELRCDPISGHTALYWYRQSLGQGLEFLIYFQGNSAPDKSGLPSDRFSAERTGGSVSTLTIQRTQQEDSAVYLCASSLGGGAPYEQYFGPGTRLTVT.

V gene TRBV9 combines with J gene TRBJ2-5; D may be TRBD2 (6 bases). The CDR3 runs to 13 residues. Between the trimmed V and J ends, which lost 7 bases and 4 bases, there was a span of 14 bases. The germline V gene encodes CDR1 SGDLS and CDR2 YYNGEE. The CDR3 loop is CASQEAGGETQYF. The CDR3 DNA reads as TGTGCCAGCCAAGAGGCCGGGGGAGAGACCCAGTACTTC.

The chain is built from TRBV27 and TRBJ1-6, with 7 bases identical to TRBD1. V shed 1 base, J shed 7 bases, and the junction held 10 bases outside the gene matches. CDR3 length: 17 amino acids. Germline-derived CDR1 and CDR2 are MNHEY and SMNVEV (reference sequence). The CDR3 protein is CASSLYSTGTVNSPLHF. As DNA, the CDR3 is TGTGCCAGCAGTTTATACTCGACCGGGACAGTGAATTCACCCCTCCACTTT.

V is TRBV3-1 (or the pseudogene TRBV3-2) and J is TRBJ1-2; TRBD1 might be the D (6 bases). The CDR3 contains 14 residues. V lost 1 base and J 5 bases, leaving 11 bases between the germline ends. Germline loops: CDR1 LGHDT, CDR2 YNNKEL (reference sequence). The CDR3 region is CASSQGGGLYGYTF. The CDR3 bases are TGTGCCAGCAGCCAAGGCGGGGGGCTATATGGCTACACCTTC.

The CDR3 coding sequence is TGTGCCAGCGGCCCGATGAACACCATATATTTT. This codes for CASGPMNTIYF. The gene calls are TRBV6-6 and TRBJ1-3; D is uncertain. CDR1 is MNHNY, CDR2 SVGAGI, per germline (reference sequence). The CDR3 extends over 11 amino acids. Between the trimmed V and J ends, which lost 8 bases and 7 bases, there was a span of 9 bases.